The 22 T cell receptor beta chains below were found in one sample sequenced in a study of radiotherapy plus CTLA-4 blockade in lung cancer. Method: immunoSEQ multiplex PCR; TCRdb's copy keeps in-frame clones and lacks some. The repertoire holds more than 65,000 clones, with 80% to 85% as singletons. Sequenced material: peripheral blood, taken from a patient treated with radiotherapy plus ipilimumab. These receptors came from a human donor with non-small cell lung cancer who had stable disease on radiotherapy plus ipilimumab.

J is TRBJ2-5 and V is TRBV5-1; D unresolved. CDR1 and CDR2 (germline): SGHRS, YFSETQ. The CDR3 loop spans 12 amino acids. Trimming cost V 4 bases and J 5 bases, with 9 bases left between them. In DNA, the CDR3 is TGCGCCAGCAGCCTTCCAAAGGAGACCCAGTACTTC. Its protein is CASSLPKETQYF.

This clone was counted between two and nine times. The CDR3 DNA is TGTGCCAGCAGCCAAACAGGGAGTTTATTGTATTTT. Translated, it gives CASSQTGSLLYF. This sequence joins TRBV28 and TRBJ2-3; a possible D gene is TRBD1 (6 bases). The CDR3 contains 12 residues. V lost 6 bases and J 14 bases, leaving 18 bases between the germline ends. CDR1 is MDHEN, CDR2 SYDVKM, per germline.

V gene TRBV4-2 combines with J gene TRBJ2-5; 9 positions agree with TRBD2. This CDR3 contains 18 residues. After removal of 0 bases from V and 5 bases from J, the junction contained 13 bases not matched to a gene. Germline V gene data show CDR1 as LGHNA and CDR2 as YNFKEQ. CDR3 in amino acids: CASSQDLAAGGAIETQYF. As DNA, the CDR3 is TGTGCCAGCAGCCAAGACTTGGCGGCGGGGGGGGCCATTGAGACCCAGTACTTC.

This rearrangement joins TRBV5-6 to TRBJ2-5; 8 nucleotides agree with TRBD1. With V trimmed by 1 base and J by 1 base, 6 bases remained unmatched. The CDR3 has 16 amino acids. In germline, CDR1 is SGHDT, CDR2 YYEEEE. CDR3 in amino acids: CASSLSGTGRQETQYF. Written as DNA, the CDR3 is TGTGCCAGCAGCTTGTCCGGGACAGGACGCCAAGAGACCCAGTACTTC.

A few counts support this clone. This chain uses TRBV7-9 with TRBJ1-6; a possible D gene is TRBD1 (6 bases). From germline, CDR1 is SEHNR and CDR2 FQNEAQ (reference sequence). The CDR3 spans 16 residues. The V gene lost 1 base and the J gene lost 6 bases, with 13 bases spanning the gap. The CDR3 DNA reads TGTGCCAGCAGCTTAGTTTCAGGGGTCCGTAATTCACCCCTCCACTTT. Encoded protein: CASSLVSGVRNSPLHF.

The chain employs TRBV2 and TRBJ2-5; 8 bases match TRBD1. This CDR3 is built from 13 residues. From germline, CDR1 is SNHLY and CDR2 FYNNEI. The J segment lost 5 bases and the V segment lost 8 bases, leaving 7 bases of the junction unmatched. The CDR3 is CASRRGLWETQYF. CDR3 in DNA: TGTGCCAGCCGCAGGGGGCTTTGGGAGACCCAGTACTTC.

CDR3 bases: TGTGCCAGCAGCCCAAGGTGGGGACTGTCGAACCCATACAATGAGCAGTTCTTC. This gives the protein CASSPRWGLSNPYNEQFF. The chain uses TRBV27 and TRBJ2-1, with D maybe TRBD2 (6 bases). The CDR3 loop spans 18 amino acids. V was shortened by 6 bases and J by 4 bases, with 25 bases between the two germline ends. The V gene's germline CDR1 is MNHEY and CDR2 SMNVEV (reference sequence).

This clone has a single count. The chain has TRBV9 and TRBJ2-6; D gene uncertain. V shed 0 bases and J shed 2 bases, with 18 bases lying between them. The CDR3 extends over 19 amino acids. The germline CDR1 and CDR2 sequences are SGDLS and YYNGEE. The CDR3 here is CASSVDPRAMKPGANVLTF. The CDR3 DNA sequence: TGTGCCAGCAGCGTAGACCCTCGGGCCATGAAACCTGGGGCCAACGTCCTGACTTTC.

This chain joins TRBV7-6 and TRBJ2-3; D unclear. The germline CDR1 and CDR2 sequences are SGHVS and FNYEAQ. Trimming shortened V by 6 bases and J by 6 bases, and 13 bases separated the two germline ends. This CDR3 has 13 amino acids. The CDR3 DNA reads as TGTGCCAGCAGTCAAAGGTTGTCGGATACGCAGTATTTT. It codes for CASSQRLSDTQYF.

V and J are TRBV6-1 and TRBJ2-1; D is possibly TRBD2 (5 bases). The CDR3 covers 15 residues. With 7 bases removed from V and 5 bases from J, the gap between germline ends came to 18 bases. Germline V gene data show CDR1 as MNHNS and CDR2 as SASEGT. The DNA of the CDR3 is TGTGCCAGCACTGTCAGCGGCTTTGAGGACAATGAGCAGTTCTTC. Protein sequence: CASTVSGFEDNEQFF.

V is TRBV28 and J is TRBJ2-5; 9 bases align to TRBD1. Trimming cost V 5 bases and J 2 bases; bases outside gene matches: 9. This CDR3 spans 16 amino acids. The germline V gene has CDR1 MDHEN and CDR2 SYDVKM. CDR3 sequence reads: CASSPGTGLGQETQYF. The CDR3 DNA reads as TGTGCCAGCAGTCCCGGGACAGGGTTGGGTCAAGAGACCCAGTACTTC.

The chain employs TRBV7-9 and TRBJ2-5, with 7 positions matching TRBD2. With 2 bases clipped from V and 5 bases from J, the junction kept 11 bases outside the gene matches. CDR1 is SEHNR and CDR2 is FQNEAQ in the germline V gene (reference sequence). The CDR3 consists of 16 residues. This CDR3 reads CASSLTGAREGETQYF. As DNA, the CDR3 is TGTGCCAGCAGCTTAACCGGGGCCAGGGAGGGTGAGACCCAGTACTTC.

This clone was seen a handful of times. V usage is TRBV27 and J usage is TRBJ2-1, with 8 bases aligning to TRBD2. In germline, CDR1 is MNHEY, CDR2 SMNVEV (reference sequence). The CDR3 runs to 13 residues. After removal of 5 bases from V and 10 bases from J, the junction contained 7 bases not matched to a gene. The CDR3 DNA sequence: TGTGCCAGCAGTACCACGGGGGGGTGGGAGCAGTTCTTC. This encodes CASSTTGGWEQFF.

The chain links TRBV5-1 to TRBJ2-1; 7 bases are shared with TRBD2. The CDR3 is 14 residues long. V shed 0 bases and J 6 bases; nucleotides not matched to a gene: 3. CDR1 is SGHRS and CDR2 is YFSETQ in the germline V gene. CDR3 nucleotide sequence: TGCGCCAGCAGCTTGGGGCGGGAGCTCAATGAGCAGTTCTTC. Protein: CASSLGRELNEQFF.

This clone occurred once. The chain carries TRBV5-1 and TRBJ2-5; 7 nucleotides match TRBD1. V shed 0 bases and J 4 bases; nucleotides not matched to a gene: 3. Germline V lookup: CDR1 SGHRS, CDR2 YFSETQ. The CDR3 runs to 14 residues. CDR3 in DNA: TGCGCCAGCAGCTTGGACAGGGGCCGAGAGACCCAGTACTTC. Its translation: CASSLDRGRETQYF.

This chain connects TRBV7-2 to TRBJ1-2; the D is unclear. Germline CDR1 is SGHTA and CDR2 is FQGNSA. V shed 4 bases and J shed 8 bases, with 14 bases lying between them. The CDR3 runs 13 residues. CDR3 coding DNA: TGTGCCAGCAGCTCACGGACGGAGCGGGGCTACACCTTC. Protein sequence: CASSSRTERGYTF. Supplemented by reference TRBV7-2 and TRBJ1-2, the full variable domain reads GAGVSQSPSNKVTEKGKDVELRCDPISGHTALYWYRQSLGQGLEFLIYFQGNSAPDKSGLPSDRFSAERTGGSVSTLTIQRTQQEDSAVYLCASSSRTERGYTFGSGTRLTVV.

The chain links TRBV7-2 to TRBJ2-1, with D perhaps matching TRBD1 (5 bases). V was clipped by 4 bases and J by 2 bases, with 9 bases between them. This CDR3 is built from 14 residues. CDR1 is SGHTA, CDR2 FQGNSA, per germline. The CDR3 DNA sequence: TGTGCCAGCAGCTCGCGACAGACCTACAATGAGCAGTTCTTC. Protein sequence: CASSSRQTYNEQFF.

The J gene is TRBJ2-3, the V gene TRBV18; D unclear. This CDR3 is 12 amino acids long. Deletions cut 6 bases from V and 5 bases from J, with 9 bases between. Germline assignment: CDR1 KGHSH and CDR2 LQKENI. In DNA form, the CDR3 reads TGTGCCAGCTCTCCCCTAGGAGATACGCAGTATTTT. Its translation: CASSPLGDTQYF.

This clone was seen a handful of times. The V gene is TRBV28, the J gene TRBJ1-6; tentative D call: TRBD1 (6 bases). The CDR3 is 14 amino acids. Germline-derived CDR1 and CDR2 are MDHEN and SYDVKM. V was clipped by 8 bases and J by 5 bases, with 13 bases between them. DNA of the CDR3: TGTGCCAGCCATCACAGGGCTAATAATTCACCCCTCCACTTT. Protein product: CASHHRANNSPLHF.

V and J are TRBV28 and TRBJ2-7, with D possibly TRBD2 on 5 matching bases. This CDR3 spans 18 amino acids. CDR1 is MDHEN, CDR2 SYDVKM, per germline. Trimming left V 4 bases short and J 5 bases short, with 27 bases between. The CDR3 spells CASSSNPLWTSGIHEQYF. In nucleotides, the CDR3 is TGTGCCAGCAGTTCAAACCCCCTTTGGACTTCAGGCATCCACGAGCAGTACTTC.

The J gene is TRBJ1-5, the V gene TRBV5-1; 7 bases line up with TRBD1. CDR3 size: 18 residues. The V segment lost 0 bases and the J segment 1 base; nucleotides outside the gene matches: 10. The V gene's germline CDR1 is SGHRS and CDR2 YFSETQ. In DNA form, the CDR3 reads TGCGCCAGCAGCTTGGCCAGGGGCAGGGGGGAAAGCAATCAGCCCCAGCATTTT. It codes for CASSLARGRGESNQPQHF.

The rearrangement joins TRBV7-2 to TRBJ2-7; 9 bases match TRBD2. Per germline, CDR1 SGHTA and CDR2 FQGNSA. The V segment lost 3 bases and the J segment 7 bases; nucleotides outside the gene matches: 13. The CDR3 is 16 residues long. DNA of the CDR3: TGTGCCAGCAGCTTCCTTGGTGCGGGGGGGTCGAGGGAGCAGTACTTC. Translated: CASSFLGAGGSREQYF.